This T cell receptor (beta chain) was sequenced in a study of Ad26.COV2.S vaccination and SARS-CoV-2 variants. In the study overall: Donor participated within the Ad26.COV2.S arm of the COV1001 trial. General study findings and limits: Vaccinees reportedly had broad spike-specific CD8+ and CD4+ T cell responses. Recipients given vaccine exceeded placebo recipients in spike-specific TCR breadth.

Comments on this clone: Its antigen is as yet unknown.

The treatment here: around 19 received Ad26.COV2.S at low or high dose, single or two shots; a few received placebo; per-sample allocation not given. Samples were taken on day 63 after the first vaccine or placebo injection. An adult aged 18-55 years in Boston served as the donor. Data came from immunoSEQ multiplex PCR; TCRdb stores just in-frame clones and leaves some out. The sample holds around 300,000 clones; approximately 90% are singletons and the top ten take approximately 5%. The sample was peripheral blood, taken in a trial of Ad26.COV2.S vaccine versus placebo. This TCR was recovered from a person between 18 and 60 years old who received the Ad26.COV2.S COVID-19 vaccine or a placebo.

In DNA form, the CDR3 reads TGTGCCAGCTCACCCGTGGGACTAGCGGGATCAGGCGAGCAGTACTTC. It encodes CASSPVGLAGSGEQYF. The chain combines TRBV18 with TRBJ2-7; 13 bases line up with TRBD2. CDR3 length equals 16 residues. V gave up 3 bases and J gave up 6 bases; unmatched junction bases: 8. CDR1 KGHSH and CDR2 LQKENI come from the germline V gene.